This T cell receptor beta chain was sequenced for a study of T-cell reconstitution after alpha-beta-depleted transplantation in children. Study-wide points: Recipient T cells and thymic progenitors that survived were the source of the high TCRbeta diversity seen at day 60 in some patients.

This clonotype was seen a handful of times. What it recognizes is unknown. Unique molecular identifiers were built into the TCRbeta library. One entry per CDR3 protein, called by TCRdb with MiXCR from the PCR reads. The sample contains about 250,000 distinct CDR3 sequences, around 25% of which appear only once. CDR3 length: 15 amino acids. CDR1 and CDR2 from the germline V gene are SGHRS and YFSETQ. V lost 0 bases to trimming and J lost 4 bases; unmatched junction nucleotides: 4. The chain carries TRBV5-1 and TRBJ2-5, with TRBD1 matching over 9 bases. The starting material was PBMCs, mostly from graft donor cells, obtained 360 days after TCRalphabeta/CD19-depleted stem cell transplant. The TCR was taken from a female patient between 2 and 10 years old who had a stem cell transplant for congenital amegakaryocytic thrombocytopenia, so the T cells may come from the graft donor. CDR3 region: CASSLETGGGETQYF. The DNA of the CDR3 is TGCGCCAGCAGCTTGGAGACAGGGGGAGGAGAGACCCAGTACTTC.